A single sample gave rise to the 5 T cell receptor beta chains below, sequenced in a study of T cell changes during pregnancy in multiple sclerosis. The repertoire was sequenced with immunoSEQ multiplex PCR; TCRdb's copy has only in-frame clones and lacks some. In the table there are tens of thousands of clones, 70% to 90% of which are singletons. The material was CD8+ T cells from peripheral blood mononuclear cells, obtained in the third trimester of pregnancy. The receptors derive from a female donor with multiple sclerosis, enrolled in a pregnancy study.

The rearrangement uses TRBV19 and TRBJ2-2, with D perhaps matching TRBD1 (5 bases). Between the trimmed V and J ends, which lost 6 bases and 5 bases, there was a span of 7 bases. This CDR3 is 12 amino acids long. Germline V gene sequence: CDR1 LNHDA, CDR2 SQIVND (reference sequence). The CDR3 is CASSQGTGELFF. In DNA, the CDR3 is TGTGCCAGTAGCCAGGGAACCGGGGAGCTGTTTTTT.

This chain joins TRBV7-2 and TRBJ2-7; 12 nucleotides line up with TRBD1. The CDR3 is 16 amino acids. Per germline, CDR1 SGHTA and CDR2 FQGNSA. With V trimmed by 1 base and J by 7 bases, 8 bases remained unmatched. CDR3 bases: TGTGCCAGCAGCTTAGGTACCCGGGACAGGGGGCGTGAGCAGTACTTC. This gives the protein CASSLGTRDRGREQYF.

This clone was recorded only once. The chain uses TRBV6-1 and TRBJ1-5, with D maybe TRBD1 (5 bases). CDR1 is MNHNS and CDR2 is SASEGT in the germline V gene. The CDR3 is 15 amino acids. V was cut by 7 bases and J by 3 bases, with 16 bases left in between. In nucleotides, the CDR3 is TGTGCCAGCACTCCCCGTTGGGGGGTCAATCAGCCCCAGCATTTT. Protein: CASTPRWGVNQPQHF.

The chain recombines TRBV29-1 with TRBJ2-5; D is unclear. V was clipped by 8 bases and J by 1 base, with 17 bases between them. CDR1 and CDR2 (germline): SQVTM, ANQGSEA. CDR3 length: 14 amino acids. Here the CDR3 reads CSSMPANRQETQYF. The CDR3 nucleotides read TGCAGCTCAATGCCCGCTAACCGCCAAGAGACCCAGTACTTC. The full variable domain, its missing parts supplied by reference TRBV29-1 and TRBJ2-5, is SAVISQKPSRDICQRGTSLTIQCQVDSQVTMMFWYRQQPGQSLTLIATANQGSEATYESGFVIDKFPISRPNLTFSTLTVSNMSPEDSSIYLCSSMPANRQETQYFGPGTRLLVL.

The chain employs TRBV28 and TRBJ2-7; the match to TRBD1 covers 7 bases. Germline V gene data show CDR1 as MDHEN and CDR2 as SYDVKM. The CDR3 is 14 residues long. J gave up 1 base and V 3 bases, and 3 bases lay outside the gene matches. The CDR3 sequence: CASSFRGQSYEQYF. The DNA of the CDR3 is TGTGCCAGCAGTTTTAGGGGACAGTCCTACGAGCAGTACTTC. Full variable domain (remainder filled in from reference TRBV28 and TRBJ2-7): DVKVTQSSRYLVKRTGEKVFLECVQDMDHENMFWYRQDPGLGLRLIYFSYDVKMKEKGDIPEGYSVSREKKERFSLILESASTNQTSMYLCASSFRGQSYEQYFGPGTRLTVT.